This passage covers 21 T cell receptor beta chains from one sample sequenced in a study of shared clonotypes between healthy human individuals. TCRdb's copy holds only in-frame clones and misses some; the assay was immunoSEQ multiplex PCR. This repertoire shows some 2 million clones, about 95% found once; its top ten account for more than 0.95%. Cells designated naive CD8 were CD45RO-negative and were positively selected for CCR7, with terminally differentiated effector memory CD45RA+ cells excluded. Input material: naive CD8+ T cells sorted from blood. These receptors all stem from a man between 18 and 35 years old in good health.

J is TRBJ2-5 and V is TRBV7-9; the D is unclear. V was shortened by 5 bases and J by 8 bases, with 6 bases between the two germline ends. Germline loops: CDR1 SEHNR, CDR2 FQNEAQ (reference sequence). This CDR3 has 10 residues. For the CDR3, the DNA is TGTGCCAGCAGCCCAAATACCCAGTACTTC. Translating gives CASSPNTQYF.

V gene TRBV4-3 combines with J gene TRBJ1-2, with D unresolved. The CDR3 runs to 15 residues. Per the germline V gene, CDR1 is LGHNA and CDR2 is YSLEER. Trimming took off 0 bases at V and 3 bases at J, with 11 bases between the two ends. This chain's CDR3 is CASSQDMDGDYGYTF. Written as DNA, the CDR3 is TGCGCCAGCAGCCAAGATATGGACGGGGACTATGGCTACACCTTC.

Note on this clone: Other DNA sequences in the sample encode the same CDR3. Here the CDR3 DNA reads TGTGCCAGCAGCTTAGGTGGAGGGGACACTGAAGCTTTCTTT. Encoded protein: CASSLGGGDTEAFF. The chain is built from TRBV7-9 and TRBJ1-1; TRBD1 is a possible D gene (5 bases). V dropped 1 base and J dropped 3 bases, with 9 bases sitting between them. Germline V CDR1 and CDR2: SEHNR, FQNEAQ (reference sequence). The CDR3 is made up of 14 amino acids.

The gene calls are TRBV5-4 and TRBJ2-1, with a tentative D call TRBD2 (6 bases). The V end lost 2 bases, the J end lost 8 bases, and 11 bases lay between the germline ends. The CDR3 has 13 amino acids. CDR1 SGHNT and CDR2 YYREEE come from the germline V gene (reference sequence). In DNA form, the CDR3 reads TGTGCCAGCAGCTTCCGGGACTCGGATGAGCAGTTCTTC. Protein product: CASSFRDSDEQFF.

The chain uses TRBV4-1 and TRBJ2-2; D may be TRBD2 (5 bases). The CDR3 runs 13 residues. Germline assignment: CDR1 MGHRA and CDR2 YSYEKL. V was clipped by 4 bases and J by 6 bases, with 9 bases between them. The CDR3 DNA sequence: TGCGCCAGCAGCCCCTCGGACTCCGGGGAGCTGTTTTTT. Translating it yields CASSPSDSGELFF.

V is TRBV30 and J is TRBJ1-1; D gene uncertain. The V end was cut by 0 bases, the J end by 5 bases, with 13 bases between. The V gene's germline CDR1 is GTSNPN and CDR2 SVGIG (reference sequence). The CDR3 extends over 14 amino acids. CDR3 sequence reads: CAWSVGVTGTEAFF. CDR3 bases: TGTGCCTGGAGTGTCGGGGTTACGGGTACTGAAGCTTTCTTT.

The V and J genes are TRBV4-1 and TRBJ2-6, with D perhaps TRBD1 or TRBD2 (5 bases each). CDR3 length: 17 amino acids. The V gene lost 0 bases and the J gene lost 3 bases, with 12 bases spanning the gap. CDR1 MGHRA and CDR2 YSYEKL come from the germline V gene. This CDR3 reads CASSQERGSGGANVLTF. Here the CDR3 DNA reads TGCGCCAGCAGCCAAGAGAGGGGCTCAGGTGGGGCCAACGTCCTGACTTTC.

The chain links TRBV4-3 to TRBJ2-1, with D tentatively TRBD1 (7 bases). Germline loops: CDR1 LGHNA, CDR2 YSLEER. The CDR3 covers 16 residues. The ends were cut back, 0 bases at V and 2 bases at J, with 11 bases in the middle. CDR3 coding DNA: TGCGCCAGCAGCCAAGATCCAGGGGGGCCCTACAATGAGCAGTTCTTC. This translates into CASSQDPGGPYNEQFF.

The J gene is TRBJ2-7, the V gene TRBV7-8; 8 positions agree with TRBD1. V trimming: 4 bases; J trimming: 6 bases; junction bases outside the gene matches: 5. The CDR3 runs 13 residues. Germline CDR1 reads SGHVS; CDR2 reads FQNEAQ. The CDR3 is CASSWTGNGEQYF. The CDR3 nucleotides read TGTGCCAGCAGCTGGACAGGGAACGGCGAGCAGTACTTC.

This chain joins TRBV19 and TRBJ2-7; D remains unclear. Germline lookup yields CDR1 LNHDA and CDR2 SQIVND (reference sequence). V lost 5 bases, J lost 0 bases, and 11 bases lay in between. The CDR3 runs to 14 residues. DNA of the CDR3: TGTGCCAGTAGTTTAACTTACACCTCCTACGAGCAGTACTTC. It is translated as CASSLTYTSYEQYF.

This chain uses TRBV13 with TRBJ1-3; D ambiguous. The germline V gene encodes CDR1 PRHDT and CDR2 FYEKMQ (reference sequence). Trimming removed 5 bases at V and 4 bases at J, with 18 bases between. This CDR3 has 16 amino acids. The CDR3 region is CASSAIVNPEGNTIYF. Written as DNA, the CDR3 is TGTGCCAGCAGCGCTATAGTCAACCCAGAAGGAAACACCATATATTTT.

The chain carries TRBV6-5 and TRBJ2-7; weak D call: TRBD1 (6 bases). Looked up from germline, CDR1 is MNHEY and CDR2 is SVGAGI. The germline V and J ends were trimmed by 2 bases and 2 bases, with 13 bases remaining between them. The CDR3 runs 15 residues. This CDR3 is CASSYRLGQTYEQYF. CDR3 sequence (DNA): TGTGCCAGCAGTTACCGCCTTGGACAGACCTACGAGCAGTACTTC.

V and J are TRBV19 and TRBJ1-5; possibly TRBD1 for D (5 bases). Trimming took off 3 bases at V and 0 bases at J, with 18 bases between the two ends. CDR1 and CDR2 (germline): LNHDA, SQIVND (reference sequence). The CDR3 totals 18 residues. CDR3 in DNA: TGTGCCAGTAGTATGGTGCAGGGAGGTAGGTATAGCAATCAGCCCCAGCATTTT. As protein: CASSMVQGGRYSNQPQHF.

This sequence joins TRBV9 and TRBJ1-1; 9 nucleotides line up with TRBD1. The junction had 8 bases not matched to a gene; V was cut back by 3 bases and J by 11 bases. The germline V gene encodes CDR1 SGDLS and CDR2 YYNGEE. The CDR3 consists of 13 residues. For the CDR3, the DNA is TGTGCCAGCAGCGGAAGACAGGGGGAGGTGGCTTTCTTT. This codes for CASSGRQGEVAFF.

V is TRBV7-3 and J is TRBJ2-7, with D possibly being TRBD1 (5 bases). CDR3 size: 13 residues. The V and J ends lost 2 bases and 6 bases respectively, with 11 bases between them. The germline gives CDR1 SGHTA, CDR2 FQGTGA. The CDR3 loop is CASSLYQGSEQYF. CDR3 DNA: TGTGCCAGCAGCTTATATCAGGGTTCCGAGCAGTACTTC.

V and J are TRBV7-9 and TRBJ1-2, with 10 bases lining up with TRBD1. Trimming cost V 5 bases and J 8 bases; bases outside gene matches: 8. Germline-derived CDR1 and CDR2 are SEHNR and FQNEAQ (reference sequence). The CDR3 sequence is 14 residues long. CDR3 sequence: CASSNTGTGEGYTF. Written as DNA, the CDR3 is TGTGCCAGCAGCAATACCGGGACAGGGGAAGGCTACACCTTC.

The genes are TRBV6-1 and TRBJ2-1, with D unresolved. The CDR3 has 16 residues. The germline V and J ends were trimmed by 0 bases and 6 bases, with 15 bases remaining between them. CDR1 is MNHNS, CDR2 SASEGT, per germline. The CDR3 loop is CASSEADHSRGNEQFF. In nucleotides, the CDR3 is TGTGCCAGCAGTGAAGCAGACCACTCTCGAGGCAATGAGCAGTTCTTC.

This clone has a single count. The rearrangement joins TRBV27 to TRBJ1-2, with 7 nucleotides matching TRBD1. This CDR3 has 15 residues. J was trimmed by 8 bases and V by 3 bases; bases with no gene match: 12. Germline values: CDR1 MNHEY, CDR2 SMNVEV (reference sequence). The DNA for the CDR3 is TGTGCCAGCAGTTTTTCGGAGGGACAGAAAAGCGGCTACACCTTC. Translation gives CASSFSEGQKSGYTF.

J is TRBJ2-5 and V is TRBV6-5; TRBD2 is a possible D gene (7 bases). The CDR3 is 15 amino acids. V was trimmed by 7 bases and J by 0 bases, leaving 15 bases between them. Germline lookup yields CDR1 MNHEY and CDR2 SVGAGI. In DNA, the CDR3 is TGTGCCAGCACCCCTGAGGGGGGGTACCAAGAGACCCAGTACTTC. The encoded protein is CASTPEGGYQETQYF.

The chain uses TRBV9 and TRBJ2-7, with 7 bases fitting TRBD1. The CDR3 has 16 amino acids. Germline values: CDR1 SGDLS, CDR2 YYNGEE. The V and J ends lost 0 bases and 3 bases, in that order; junction bases with no gene match: 9. The CDR3 region is CASSVGNRGNLYEQYF. The CDR3 nucleotides are TGTGCCAGCAGCGTAGGGAACAGGGGCAACCTCTACGAGCAGTACTTC.

The chain recombines TRBV7-9 with TRBJ1-1; D uncertain. The CDR3 length is 15 residues. The germline V gene encodes CDR1 SEHNR and CDR2 FQNEAQ (reference sequence). Trimming stripped 5 bases from V and 1 base from J, with 14 bases between. The CDR3 reads CASSQWSGSNTEAFF. The CDR3 DNA follows: TGTGCCAGCAGCCAATGGTCGGGATCGAACACTGAAGCTTTCTTT.